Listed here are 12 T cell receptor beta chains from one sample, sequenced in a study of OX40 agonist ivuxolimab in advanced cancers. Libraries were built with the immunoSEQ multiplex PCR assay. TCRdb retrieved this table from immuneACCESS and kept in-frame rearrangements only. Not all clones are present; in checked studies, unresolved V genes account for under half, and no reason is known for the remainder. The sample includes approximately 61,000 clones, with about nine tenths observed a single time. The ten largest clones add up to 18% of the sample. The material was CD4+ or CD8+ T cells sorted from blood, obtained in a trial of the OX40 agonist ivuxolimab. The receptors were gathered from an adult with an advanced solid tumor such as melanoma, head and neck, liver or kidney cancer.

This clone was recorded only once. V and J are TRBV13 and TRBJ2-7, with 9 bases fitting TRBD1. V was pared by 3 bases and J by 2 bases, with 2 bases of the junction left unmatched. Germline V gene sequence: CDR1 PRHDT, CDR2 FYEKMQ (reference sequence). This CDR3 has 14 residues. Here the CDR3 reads CASSFWDRAYEQYF. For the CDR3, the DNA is TGTGCCAGCAGCTTTTGGGACAGGGCCTACGAGCAGTACTTC.

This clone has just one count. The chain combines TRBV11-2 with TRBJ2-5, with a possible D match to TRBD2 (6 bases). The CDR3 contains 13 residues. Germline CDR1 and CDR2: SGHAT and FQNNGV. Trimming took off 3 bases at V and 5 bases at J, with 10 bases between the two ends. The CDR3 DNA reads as TGTGCCAGCAGCTTTGGGGGGAACGAGACCCAGTACTTC. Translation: CASSFGGNETQYF.

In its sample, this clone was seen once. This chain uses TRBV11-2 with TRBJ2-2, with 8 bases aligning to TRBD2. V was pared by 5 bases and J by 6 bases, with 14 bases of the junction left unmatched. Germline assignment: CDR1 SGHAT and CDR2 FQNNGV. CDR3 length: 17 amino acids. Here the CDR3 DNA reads TGTGCCAGCAGCCGAGTCATGGGACTAGTAAACCCCGGGGAGCTGTTTTTT. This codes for CASSRVMGLVNPGELFF.

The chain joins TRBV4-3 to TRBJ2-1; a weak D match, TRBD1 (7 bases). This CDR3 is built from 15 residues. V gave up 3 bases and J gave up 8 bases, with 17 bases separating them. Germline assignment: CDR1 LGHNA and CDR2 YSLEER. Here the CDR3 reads CASSHQGGPYDEQFF. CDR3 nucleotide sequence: TGCGCCAGCAGCCACCAGGGGGGTCCTTACGATGAGCAGTTCTTC.

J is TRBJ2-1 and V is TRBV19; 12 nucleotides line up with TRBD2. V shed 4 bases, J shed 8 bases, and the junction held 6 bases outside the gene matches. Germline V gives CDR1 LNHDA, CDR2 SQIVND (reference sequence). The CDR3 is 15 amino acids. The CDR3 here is CASSTTSGRPDEQFF. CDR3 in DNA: TGTGCCAGTAGTACCACTAGCGGGAGGCCGGATGAGCAGTTCTTC.

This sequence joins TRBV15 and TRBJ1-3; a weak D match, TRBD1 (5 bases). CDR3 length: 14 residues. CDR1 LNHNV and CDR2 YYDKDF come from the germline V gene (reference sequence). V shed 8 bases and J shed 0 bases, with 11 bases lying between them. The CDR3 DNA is TGTGCCACCGCCGGGGCCCTCTCTGGAAACACCATATATTTT. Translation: CATAGALSGNTIYF.

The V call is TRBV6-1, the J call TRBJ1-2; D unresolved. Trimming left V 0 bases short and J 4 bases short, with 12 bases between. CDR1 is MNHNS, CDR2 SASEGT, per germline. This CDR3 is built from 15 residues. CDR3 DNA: TGTGCCAGCAGTGAAGCTTGGGATCGGCGCTATGGCTACACCTTC. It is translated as CASSEAWDRRYGYTF.

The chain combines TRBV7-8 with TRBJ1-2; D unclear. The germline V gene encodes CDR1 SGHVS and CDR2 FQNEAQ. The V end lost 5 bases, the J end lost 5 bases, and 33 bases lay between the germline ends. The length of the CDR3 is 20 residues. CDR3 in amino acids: CASSPFHPFHPGERLYGYTF. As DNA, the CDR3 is TGTGCCAGCAGCCCGTTCCACCCGTTTCACCCCGGGGAGAGATTATATGGCTACACCTTC.

In DNA, the CDR3 is TGTGCCAGCAGTTTTGGGCGCCGGATAGTCTACGAGCAGTACTTC. Translating it yields CASSFGRRIVYEQYF. This chain connects TRBV28 to TRBJ2-7, with no clear D. The germline V gene encodes CDR1 MDHEN and CDR2 SYDVKM. This CDR3 is 15 amino acids long. Deletions cut 3 bases from V and 3 bases from J, with 15 bases between.

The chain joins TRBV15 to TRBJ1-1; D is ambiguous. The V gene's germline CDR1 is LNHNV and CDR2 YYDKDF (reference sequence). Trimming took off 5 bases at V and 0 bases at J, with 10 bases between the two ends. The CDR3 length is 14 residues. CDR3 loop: CATSGGRLNTEAFF. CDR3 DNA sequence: TGTGCCACCAGCGGAGGGAGGCTGAACACTGAAGCTTTCTTT. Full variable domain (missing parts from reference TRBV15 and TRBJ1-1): DAMVIQNPRYQVTQFGKPVTLSCSQTLNHNVMYWYQQKSSQAPKLLFHYYDKDFNNEADTPDNFQSRRPNTSFCFLDIRSPGLGDTAMYLCATSGGRLNTEAFFGQGTRLTVV.

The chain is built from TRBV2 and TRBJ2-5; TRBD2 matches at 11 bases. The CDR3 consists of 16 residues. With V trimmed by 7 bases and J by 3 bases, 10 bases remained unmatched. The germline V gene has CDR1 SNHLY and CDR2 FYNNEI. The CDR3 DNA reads TGTGCCAGCATCGTCCTAGCGGGAGGTGTGGAAGAGACCCAGTACTTC. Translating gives CASIVLAGGVEETQYF.

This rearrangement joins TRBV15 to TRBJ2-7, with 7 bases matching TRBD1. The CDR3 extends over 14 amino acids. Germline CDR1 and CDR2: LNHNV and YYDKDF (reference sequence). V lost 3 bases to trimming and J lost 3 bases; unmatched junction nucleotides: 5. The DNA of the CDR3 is TGTGCCACCAGCAGTCGGGACAGCATCTACGAGCAGTACTTC. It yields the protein CATSSRDSIYEQYF.